The next 18 T cell receptor beta chains were all read from a single sample in a study of a mutant IDH1 vaccine in newly diagnosed glioma. Time point denoted: week 11, during vaccination. The content of each vaccine dose was 300 ug of mutant IDH1 20-mer peptide, and topical imiquimod accompanied it. Method: immunoSEQ multiplex PCR; TCRdb's copy keeps in-frame clones and lacks some. The sample records roughly 130,000 clones, about four fifths being singletons. Their antigens are not known. Specimen: PBMCs, collected from a glioma patient whose treatment included an IDH1 peptide vaccine. These receptors all stem from a man between 35 and 55 years old with glioma.

This sequence joins TRBV4-1 and TRBJ2-1; TRBD2 might be the D (6 bases). Germline loops: CDR1 MGHRA, CDR2 YSYEKL. V dropped 2 bases and J dropped 6 bases, with 11 bases sitting between them. This CDR3 has 14 residues. The CDR3 DNA sequence: TGCGCCAGCAGCCAAACCGGACTACTCAATGAGCAGTTCTTC. Encoded protein: CASSQTGLLNEQFF.

This clone has only a few counts. This chain uses TRBV7-2 with TRBJ2-1, with 10 bases aligning to TRBD1. The CDR3 runs to 15 residues. The V and J ends lost 5 bases and 8 bases, in that order; junction bases with no gene match: 9. Per germline, CDR1 SGHTA and CDR2 FQGNSA. The CDR3 spells CASSPPGQGQDEQFF. The CDR3 DNA sequence: TGTGCCAGCAGCCCACCGGGACAGGGGCAGGATGAGCAGTTCTTC.

The chain couples TRBV7-8 to TRBJ1-5; TRBD1 matches at 11 bases. Looked up from germline, CDR1 is SGHVS and CDR2 is FQNEAQ. The CDR3 contains 15 residues. J lost 4 bases, V lost 5 bases, and 4 bases had no gene match. CDR3: CASSRGTGGNQPQHF. The CDR3, as DNA: TGTGCCAGCAGCCGCGGGACAGGGGGTAATCAGCCCCAGCATTTT.

This clone was counted between two and nine times. V usage is TRBV4-3 and J usage is TRBJ1-5; no clear D gene. Germline V gene sequence: CDR1 LGHNA, CDR2 YSLEER. V was shortened by 1 base and J by 2 bases, with 6 bases between the two germline ends. The CDR3 length is 14 residues. In DNA form, the CDR3 reads TGCGCCAGCAGCCAAGGAGTGGGCAATCAGCCCCAGCATTTT. This gives the protein CASSQGVGNQPQHF.

The V call is TRBV7-7, the J call TRBJ1-1; D is undetermined. The germline V gene encodes CDR1 SSHAT and CDR2 FNYEAQ (reference sequence). The CDR3 is 12 amino acids. CDR3 in DNA: TGTGCTCTTAGCAGGCCAAACACTGAAGCTTTCTTT. Protein product: CALSRPNTEAFF.

A few counts support this clone. J is TRBJ1-5 and V is TRBV27; D unresolved. Germline V gene sequence: CDR1 MNHEY, CDR2 SMNVEV (reference sequence). V lost 3 bases, J lost 5 bases, and 8 bases lay in between. This CDR3 is built from 13 residues. In DNA form, the CDR3 reads TGTGCCAGCAGTTTTTGGGAGGATCAGCCCCAGCATTTT. Protein sequence: CASSFWEDQPQHF.

V gene TRBV6-1 combines with J gene TRBJ2-7; D might be TRBD2 (5 bases). The V gene's germline CDR1 is MNHNS and CDR2 SASEGT. This CDR3 region has 14 residues. The germline V and J ends were trimmed by 6 bases and 3 bases, with 15 bases remaining between them. The CDR3 bases are TGTGCCAGCAGCGCCGTACGTGGGAGCTACGAGCAGTACTTC. As protein: CASSAVRGSYEQYF.

The chain combines TRBV6-5 with TRBJ2-4, with D unresolved. V lost 0 bases and J 0 bases, leaving 9 bases between the germline ends. CDR1 and CDR2 from the germline V gene are MNHEY and SVGAGI. The CDR3 loop spans 16 amino acids. The DNA of the CDR3 is TGTGCCAGCAGTTACTCGGGAAAACTAGCCAAAAACATTCAGTACTTC. Translated: CASSYSGKLAKNIQYF.

This clone was observed once. For the CDR3, the DNA is TGCGCCAGCTGTGTAGCGGGAGGGCCTGGAGAGACCCAGTACTTC. Translating gives CASCVAGGPGETQYF. The chain is built from TRBV4-1 and TRBJ2-5; 11 bases are a match to TRBD2. The CDR3 has 15 residues. Germline V gives CDR1 MGHRA, CDR2 YSYEKL. V shed 8 bases and J 4 bases; nucleotides not matched to a gene: 9.

The rearrangement links TRBV7-2 to TRBJ2-7; D not certain. Germline V CDR1 and CDR2: SGHTA, FQGNSA. CDR3 length: 13 amino acids. V lost 3 bases, J lost 1 base, and 7 bases lay in between. The CDR3 DNA reads TGTGCCAGCAGCTTTGGGAAATCCTACGAGCAGTACTTC. This translates into CASSFGKSYEQYF.

This clone was recorded once. The chain links TRBV7-2 to TRBJ2-7; 13 nucleotides agree with TRBD2. V lost 5 bases to trimming and J lost 2 bases; unmatched junction nucleotides: 6. This CDR3 comprises 16 residues. The germline gives CDR1 SGHTA, CDR2 FQGNSA. The CDR3 reads CASSAGTSGVAYEQYF. In nucleotides, the CDR3 is TGTGCCAGCAGCGCCGGGACTAGCGGGGTTGCCTACGAGCAGTACTTC. The full variable domain, with the rest looked up from reference TRBV7-2 and TRBJ2-7, is GAGVSQSPSNKVTEKGKDVELRCDPISGHTALYWYRQSLGQGLEFLIYFQGNSAPDKSGLPSDRFSAERTGGSVSTLTIQRTQQEDSAVYLCASSAGTSGVAYEQYFGPGTRLTVT.

This clone has just a few counts. The genes are TRBV30 and TRBJ2-2; tentatively, D is TRBD2 (5 bases). Per the germline V gene, CDR1 is GTSNPN and CDR2 is SVGIG (reference sequence). The V gene lost 3 bases and the J gene lost 6 bases, with 11 bases spanning the gap. The CDR3 extends over 13 amino acids. The CDR3 region has the DNA TGTGCCTGGAGAAGAGGGTGGGCCGGGGAGCTGTTTTTT. Its translation: CAWRRGWAGELFF.

This clone was found many times. V gene TRBV5-4 combines with J gene TRBJ2-3; 14 bases are a match to TRBD2. This CDR3 has 16 residues. Germline V gene lookup returns CDR1 SGHNT and CDR2 YYREEE (reference sequence). The ends lost 4 bases at V and 6 bases at J; junction bases unmatched: 7. The CDR3 region is CASSPGLAGELDTQYF. The CDR3 region has the DNA TGTGCCAGCAGCCCGGGACTAGCGGGAGAATTGGATACGCAGTATTTT.

This sequence joins TRBV10-3 and TRBJ2-7; 15 bases are a match to TRBD2. The CDR3 is 13 residues long. The J segment lost 7 bases and the V segment lost 11 bases, leaving 6 bases of the junction unmatched. Germline lookup yields CDR1 ENHRY and CDR2 SYGVKD. The CDR3: CAATGLAGGEQYF. DNA of the CDR3: TGTGCCGCCACTGGACTAGCGGGAGGGGAGCAGTACTTC.

Turning to this clone: Other DNA variants within this sample encode the same CDR3. The chain joins TRBV5-1 to TRBJ2-7; unclear D gene. The germline V and J ends were trimmed by 0 bases and 4 bases, with 5 bases remaining between them. Germline V gives CDR1 SGHRS, CDR2 YFSETQ. The CDR3 runs to 12 residues. The DNA of the CDR3 is TGCGCCAGCAGCTTGGGGGGTTACGAGCAGTACTTC. It codes for CASSLGGYEQYF.

The chain has TRBV10-1 and TRBJ2-1, with D perhaps matching TRBD2 (5 bases). The CDR3 is 16 residues long. The V gene's germline CDR1 is WNHNN and CDR2 SYGVQD (reference sequence). The V end was cut by 0 bases, the J end by 2 bases, with 11 bases between. The CDR3 here is CASSESRDNAYNEQFF. The CDR3 nucleotides are TGCGCCAGCAGTGAGTCCCGGGATAACGCCTACAATGAGCAGTTCTTC.

The rearrangement uses TRBV21-1 and TRBJ2-2; the table gives TRBD2 as D, unverified against the DNA. TRBV21-1 is a listed pseudogene. The CDR3 has 20 residues. CDR3: CASRTSGRAKSRLFTGELFF. CDR3 DNA: TGTGCCAGCAGGACTAGCGGGAGGGCCAAATCCAGGTTATTCACCGGGGAGCTGTTTTTT.

This clone was recorded only once. V and J are TRBV19 and TRBJ2-2; tentative D call: TRBD2 (6 bases). CDR1 is LNHDA, CDR2 SQIVND, per germline (reference sequence). Trimming pared 4 bases from V and 1 base from J, leaving 10 bases between. The CDR3 consists of 15 residues. The CDR3 protein is CASSSWRENTGELFF. CDR3 sequence (DNA): TGTGCCAGTAGTAGCTGGCGGGAGAACACCGGGGAGCTGTTTTTT.